The rows below give T cell receptor beta chains drawn from one sample of a study of T cells in Graves' hyperthyroidism and ophthalmopathy. TCRdb called the multiplex PCR reads again in MiXCR, with one record for every CDR3 protein. The table records 300,000 to 400,000 distinct CDR3 sequences, over 11% of them present only once. The sample taken for sequencing was blood. These receptors were collected from a woman aged 55-70 years with Graves' hyperthyroidism. The CDR3 runs from the conserved cysteine through the conserved F or W. Each record gives: clone size, V gene, J gene, D gene, CDR3 protein, CDR3 DNA. D genes are given only for firm matches. Clone size is not always given. Where it is, it says once, few, many or a class for expanded clones.

abundance: many; v_gene: TRBV11-1; j_gene: TRBJ2-1; d_gene: TRBD2; CDR3aa: CASSRRTSGSTYNEQFF; CDR3nt: TGTGCCAGCAGCCGCCGGACTAGCGGGAGTACCTACAATGAGCAGTTCTTC
abundance: -; v_gene: TRBV9; j_gene: TRBJ2-1; d_gene: TRBD2; CDR3aa: CASSVRTSGDYNEQFF; CDR3nt: TGTGCCAGCAGCGTCAGGACTAGCGGGGACTACAATGAGCAGTTCTTC
abundance: many; v_gene: TRBV6-1; j_gene: TRBJ1-1; d_gene: -; CDR3aa: CASSVLGNTEAFF; CDR3nt: TGTGCCAGCAGCGTCCTTGGGAACACTGAAGCTTTCTTT
abundance: many; v_gene: TRBV12-3/TRBV12-4; j_gene: TRBJ2-2; d_gene: TRBD1; CDR3aa: CASSGGQGVAWATGELFF; CDR3nt: TGTGCCAGCAGTGGGGGACAGGGAGTAGCTTGGGCGACCGGGGAGCTGTTTTTT
abundance: once; v_gene: TRBV19; j_gene: TRBJ2-7; d_gene: -; CDR3aa: CASTPGLAPYEQYF; CDR3nt: TGTGCCAGTACTCCCGGCCTTGCCCCCTACGAGCAGTACTTC
abundance: many; v_gene: TRBV6-2/TRBV6-3; j_gene: TRBJ2-7; d_gene: TRBD2; CDR3aa: CASSFGLAVYEQYF; CDR3nt: TGTGCCAGCAGTTTCGGACTAGCGGTCTACGAGCAGTACTTC
abundance: many; v_gene: TRBV5-5; j_gene: TRBJ1-1; d_gene: -; CDR3aa: CASSLADTEAFF; CDR3nt: TGTGCCAGCAGCTTGGCGGACACTGAAGCTTTCTTT
abundance: -; v_gene: TRBV7-2; j_gene: TRBJ2-1; d_gene: TRBD2; CDR3aa: CASSYSGPVMHEQFF; CDR3nt: TGTGCCAGCAGCTATAGCGGGCCGGTCATGCATGAGCAGTTCTTC
abundance: many; v_gene: TRBV7-9; j_gene: TRBJ2-7; d_gene: -; CDR3aa: CASSLVGPPYEQYF; CDR3nt: TGTGCCAGCAGCTTAGTAGGGCCCCCCTACGAGCAGTACTTC
abundance: many; v_gene: TRBV2; j_gene: TRBJ2-5; d_gene: -; CDR3aa: CASSEATGRETQYF; CDR3nt: TGTGCCAGCAGTGAAGCCACAGGGAGGGAGACCCAGTACTTC
abundance: many; v_gene: TRBV6-1; j_gene: TRBJ1-2; d_gene: -; CDR3aa: CASSYDQGGYTF; CDR3nt: TGTGCCAGCAGTTACGACCAGGGTGGCTACACCTTC